This T cell receptor (beta chain) is drawn from a study of blood T cell repertoires in COVID-19. Whole-study context: PBMCs, B-cell-depleted T cells, or T cells provided the cDNA or gDNA that made up the material.

CDR3 length: 11 residues. CDR1 is LNHNV and CDR2 is YYDKDF in the germline V gene (reference sequence). V shed 4 bases and J shed 8 bases, with 8 bases lying between them. In the source study's methods: Amplification with reference gene primers provided the estimates of nucleated cell counts. The method was immunoSEQ multiplex PCR; TCRdb's version includes in-frame clones alone and lacks a portion of them. V, J and clone size reflect that table, while D and trimming were determined from the DNA. The data contain about 280,000 clones, approximately 91% of them seen just once; the ten biggest clones take up around 1%. All recovered Cohort 3 donors got two negative PCRs, got clearance, or saw symptom resolution. This clone appeared a few times.

This sequence originates from a woman aged 25-40 years who had recovered from COVID-19. This chain joins TRBV15 and TRBJ1-2; D might be TRBD1 (5 bases). The sample was PBMCs or T cells enriched from blood (not recorded which). The chain's CDR3 is CATSKEGGYTF. DNA of the CDR3: TGTGCCACCAGCAAGGAGGGGGGCTACACCTTC.